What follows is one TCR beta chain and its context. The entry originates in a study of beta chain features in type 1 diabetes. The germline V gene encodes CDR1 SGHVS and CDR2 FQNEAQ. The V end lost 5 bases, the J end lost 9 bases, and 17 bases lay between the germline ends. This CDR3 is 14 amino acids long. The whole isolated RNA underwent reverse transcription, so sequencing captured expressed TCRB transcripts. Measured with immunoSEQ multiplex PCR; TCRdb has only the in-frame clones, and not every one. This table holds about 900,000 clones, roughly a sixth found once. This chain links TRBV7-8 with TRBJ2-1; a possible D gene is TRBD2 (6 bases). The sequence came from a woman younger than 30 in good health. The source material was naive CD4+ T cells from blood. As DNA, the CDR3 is TGTGCCAGCAGCCCAAGCGGGCCAGCCCGTGAGCAGTTCTTC. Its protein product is CASSPSGPAREQFF.